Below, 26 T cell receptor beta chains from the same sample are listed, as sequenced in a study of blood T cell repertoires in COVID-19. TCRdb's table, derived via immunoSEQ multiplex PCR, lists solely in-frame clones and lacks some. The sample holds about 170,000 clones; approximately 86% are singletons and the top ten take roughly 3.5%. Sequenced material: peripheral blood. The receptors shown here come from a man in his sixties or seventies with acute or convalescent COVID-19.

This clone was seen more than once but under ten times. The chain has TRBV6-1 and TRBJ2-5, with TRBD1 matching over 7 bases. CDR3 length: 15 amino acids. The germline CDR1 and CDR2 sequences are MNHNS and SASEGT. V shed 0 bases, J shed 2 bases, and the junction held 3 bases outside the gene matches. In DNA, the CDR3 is TGTGCCAGCAGTGAAGCGCCGGACAGGCAAGAGACCCAGTACTTC. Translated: CASSEAPDRQETQYF.

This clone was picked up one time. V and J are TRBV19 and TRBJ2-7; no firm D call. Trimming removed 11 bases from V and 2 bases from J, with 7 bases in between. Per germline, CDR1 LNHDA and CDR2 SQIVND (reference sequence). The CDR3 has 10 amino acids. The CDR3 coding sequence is TGTGCCTGTGGCACCTACGAGCAGTACTTC. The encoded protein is CACGTYEQYF. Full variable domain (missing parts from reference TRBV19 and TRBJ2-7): DGGITQSPKYLFRKEGQNVTLSCEQNLNHDAMYWYRQDPGQGLRLIYYSQIVNDFQKGDIAEGYSVSREKKESFPLTVTSAQKNPTAFYLCACGTYEQYFGPGTRLTVT.

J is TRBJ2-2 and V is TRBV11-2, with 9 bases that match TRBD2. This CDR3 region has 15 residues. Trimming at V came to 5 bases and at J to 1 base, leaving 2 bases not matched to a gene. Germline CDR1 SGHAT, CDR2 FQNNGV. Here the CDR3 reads CASSRGRVNTGELFF. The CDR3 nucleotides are TGTGCCAGCAGCCGCGGGAGGGTGAACACCGGGGAGCTGTTTTTT.

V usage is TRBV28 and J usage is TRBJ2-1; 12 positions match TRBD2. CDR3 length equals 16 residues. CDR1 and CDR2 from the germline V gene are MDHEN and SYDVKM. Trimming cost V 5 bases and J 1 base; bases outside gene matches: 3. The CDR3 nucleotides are TGTGCCAGCAGTGGGACTAGCGGGCTTTCCTACAATGAGCAGTTCTTC. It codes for CASSGTSGLSYNEQFF.

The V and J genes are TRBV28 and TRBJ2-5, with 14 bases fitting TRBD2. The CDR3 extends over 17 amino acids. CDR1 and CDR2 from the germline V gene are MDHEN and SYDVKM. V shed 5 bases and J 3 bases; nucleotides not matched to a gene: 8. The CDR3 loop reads CASSGQGLAGGEETQYF. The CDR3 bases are TGTGCCAGCAGTGGACAAGGACTAGCGGGAGGCGAAGAGACCCAGTACTTC.

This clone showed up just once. In DNA, the CDR3 is TGTGCCAGCAGCGTTACAGTGGATAATTCACCCCTCCACTTT. Its translation: CASSVTVDNSPLHF. V is TRBV11-2 and J is TRBJ1-6, with D unclear. The germline V gene encodes CDR1 SGHAT and CDR2 FQNNGV. CDR3 length equals 14 residues. Trimming took off 5 bases at V and 5 bases at J, with 10 bases between the two ends.

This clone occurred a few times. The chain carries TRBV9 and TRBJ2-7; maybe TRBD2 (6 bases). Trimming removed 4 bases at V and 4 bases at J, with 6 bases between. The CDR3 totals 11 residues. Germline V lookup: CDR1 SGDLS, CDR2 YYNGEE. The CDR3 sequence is CASSRGYEQYF. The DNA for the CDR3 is TGTGCCAGCAGCCGGGGGTACGAGCAGTACTTC.

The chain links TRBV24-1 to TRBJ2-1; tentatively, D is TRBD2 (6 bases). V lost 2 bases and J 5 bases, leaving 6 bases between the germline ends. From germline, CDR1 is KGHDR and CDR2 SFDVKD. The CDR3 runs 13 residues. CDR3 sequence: CATSDWRDNEQFF. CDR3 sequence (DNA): TGTGCCACCAGTGATTGGAGGGACAATGAGCAGTTCTTC.

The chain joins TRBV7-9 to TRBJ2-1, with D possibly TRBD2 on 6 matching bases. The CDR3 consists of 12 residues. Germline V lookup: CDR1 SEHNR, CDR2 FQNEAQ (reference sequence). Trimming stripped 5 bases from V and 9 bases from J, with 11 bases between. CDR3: CASSQGLPEQFF. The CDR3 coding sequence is TGTGCCAGCAGCCAGGGACTCCCTGAGCAGTTCTTC.

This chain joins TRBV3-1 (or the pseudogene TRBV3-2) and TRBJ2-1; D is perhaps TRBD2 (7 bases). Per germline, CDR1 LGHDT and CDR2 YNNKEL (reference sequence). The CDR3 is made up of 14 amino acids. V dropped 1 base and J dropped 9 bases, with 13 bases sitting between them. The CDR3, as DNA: TGTGCCAGCAGCCAAGGGGGGGGCCAGGGTGAGCAGTTCTTC. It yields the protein CASSQGGGQGEQFF.

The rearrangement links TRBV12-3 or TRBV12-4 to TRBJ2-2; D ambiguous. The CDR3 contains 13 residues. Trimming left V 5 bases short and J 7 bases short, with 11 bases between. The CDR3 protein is CASSLVIGGELFF. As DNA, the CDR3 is TGTGCCAGCAGTCTGGTAATCGGCGGGGAGCTGTTTTTT.

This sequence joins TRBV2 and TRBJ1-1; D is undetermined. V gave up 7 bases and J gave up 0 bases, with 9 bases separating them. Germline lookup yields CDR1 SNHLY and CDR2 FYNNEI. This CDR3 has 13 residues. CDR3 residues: CASTADMNTEAFF. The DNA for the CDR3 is TGTGCCAGCACCGCAGACATGAACACTGAAGCTTTCTTT.

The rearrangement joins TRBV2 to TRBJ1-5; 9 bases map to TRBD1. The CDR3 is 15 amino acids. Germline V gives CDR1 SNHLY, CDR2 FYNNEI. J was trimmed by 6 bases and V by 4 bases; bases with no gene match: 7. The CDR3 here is CASSAETGGSQPQHF. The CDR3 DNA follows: TGTGCCAGCAGTGCAGAGACAGGGGGAAGTCAGCCCCAGCATTTT.

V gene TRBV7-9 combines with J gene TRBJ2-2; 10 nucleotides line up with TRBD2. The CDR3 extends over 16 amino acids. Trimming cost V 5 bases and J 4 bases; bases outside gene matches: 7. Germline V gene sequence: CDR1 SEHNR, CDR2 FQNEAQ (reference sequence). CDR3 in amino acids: CASSPRTSGLTGELFF. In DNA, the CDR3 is TGTGCCAGCAGCCCCCGGACTAGCGGTCTCACCGGGGAGCTGTTTTTT.

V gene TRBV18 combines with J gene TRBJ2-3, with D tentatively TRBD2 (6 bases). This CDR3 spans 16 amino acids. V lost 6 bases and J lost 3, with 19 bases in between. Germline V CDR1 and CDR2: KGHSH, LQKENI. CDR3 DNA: TGTGCCAGCTCTCCCGGGAGAGTAACGGTGACAGATACGCAGTATTTT. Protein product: CASSPGRVTVTDTQYF.

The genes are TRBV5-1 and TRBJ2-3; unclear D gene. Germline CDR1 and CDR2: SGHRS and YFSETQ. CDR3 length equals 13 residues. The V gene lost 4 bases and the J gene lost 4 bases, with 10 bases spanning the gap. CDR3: CASSRRDPDTQYF. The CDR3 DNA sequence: TGCGCCAGCAGCCGAAGAGATCCAGATACGCAGTATTTT.

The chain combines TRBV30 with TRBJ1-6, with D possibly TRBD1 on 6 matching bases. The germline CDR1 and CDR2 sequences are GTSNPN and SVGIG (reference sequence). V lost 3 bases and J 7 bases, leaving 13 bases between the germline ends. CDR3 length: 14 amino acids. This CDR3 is CAWSRRGRNSPLHF. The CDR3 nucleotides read TGTGCCTGGAGCCGCAGGGGACGGAATTCACCCCTCCACTTT.

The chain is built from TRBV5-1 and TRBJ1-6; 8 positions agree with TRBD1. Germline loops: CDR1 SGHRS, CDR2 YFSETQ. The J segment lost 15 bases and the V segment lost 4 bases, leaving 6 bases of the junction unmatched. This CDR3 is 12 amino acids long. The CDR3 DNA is TGCGCCAGCAGCAACAGGGGGGAAGACCTCCACTTT. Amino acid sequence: CASSNRGEDLHF.

This CDR3 reads CASSLLDTQYF. The CDR3 DNA follows: TGCGCCAGCAGCTTACTAGATACGCAGTATTTT. The V call is TRBV5-1, the J call TRBJ2-3; D gene unclear. Looked up from germline, CDR1 is SGHRS and CDR2 is YFSETQ. The V end lost 2 bases, the J end lost 5 bases, and 3 bases lay between the germline ends. This CDR3 has 11 amino acids.

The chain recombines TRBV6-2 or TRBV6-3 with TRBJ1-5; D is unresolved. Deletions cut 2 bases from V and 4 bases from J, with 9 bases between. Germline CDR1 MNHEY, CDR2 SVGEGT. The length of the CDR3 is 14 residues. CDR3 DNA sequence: TGTGCCAGCAGTTACAGAGAGGATAATCAGCCCCAGCATTTT. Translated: CASSYREDNQPQHF.

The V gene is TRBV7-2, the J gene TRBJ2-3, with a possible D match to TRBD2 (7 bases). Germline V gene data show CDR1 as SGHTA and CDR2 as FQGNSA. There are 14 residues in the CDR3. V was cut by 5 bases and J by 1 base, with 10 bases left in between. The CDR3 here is CASSRGARTDTQYF. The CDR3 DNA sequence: TGTGCCAGCAGCCGGGGGGCCCGCACAGATACGCAGTATTTT.

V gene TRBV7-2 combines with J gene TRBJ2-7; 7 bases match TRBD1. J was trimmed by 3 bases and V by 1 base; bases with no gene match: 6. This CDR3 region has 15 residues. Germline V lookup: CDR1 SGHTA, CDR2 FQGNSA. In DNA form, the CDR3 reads TGTGCCAGCAGCTTAGTAAGACAGGGAGACTACGAGCAGTACTTC. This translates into CASSLVRQGDYEQYF.

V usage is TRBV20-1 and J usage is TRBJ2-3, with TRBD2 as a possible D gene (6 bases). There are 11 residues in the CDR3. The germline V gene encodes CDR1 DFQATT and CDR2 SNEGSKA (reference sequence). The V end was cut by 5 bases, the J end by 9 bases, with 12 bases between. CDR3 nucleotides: TGCAGTGCTCCTGTGGAGGGAACGCAGTATTTT. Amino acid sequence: CSAPVEGTQYF.

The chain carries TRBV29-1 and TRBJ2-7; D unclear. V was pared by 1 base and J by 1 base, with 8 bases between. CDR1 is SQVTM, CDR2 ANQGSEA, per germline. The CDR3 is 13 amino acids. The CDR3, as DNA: TGCAGCGTTGAAGTCCCATTGTCCTACGAGCAGTACTTC. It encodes CSVEVPLSYEQYF.

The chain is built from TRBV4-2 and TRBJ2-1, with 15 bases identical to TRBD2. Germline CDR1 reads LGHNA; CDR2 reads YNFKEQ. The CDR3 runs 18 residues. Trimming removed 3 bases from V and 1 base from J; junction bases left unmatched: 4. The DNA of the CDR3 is TGTGCCAGCAGCCAGGGGACTAGCGGGGGGCTTTCCTACAATGAGCAGTTCTTC. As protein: CASSQGTSGGLSYNEQFF.

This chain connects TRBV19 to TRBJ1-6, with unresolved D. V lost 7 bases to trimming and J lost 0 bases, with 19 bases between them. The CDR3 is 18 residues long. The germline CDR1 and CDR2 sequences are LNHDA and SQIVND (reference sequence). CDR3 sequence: CASTQAVGRSSYNSPLHF. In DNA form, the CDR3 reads TGTGCCAGTACCCAAGCGGTGGGGAGGAGCTCCTATAATTCACCCCTCCACTTT.